A single sample gave rise to the 22 T cell receptor beta chains below, sequenced in a study of Ad26.COV2.S vaccination and SARS-CoV-2 variants. Treatment defined: over 15 received Ad26.COV2.S at low or high dose, single or two shots; about 5 received placebo; per-sample allocation not given. Following the first vaccine or placebo injection, samples were taken on day 63. Sequencing used immunoSEQ multiplex PCR; TCRdb keeps in-frame clones, though not all of them. Of roughly 420,000 clones detected, over 75% appear once; the ten largest clones hold around 3.6%. The material was peripheral blood, obtained in a trial of Ad26.COV2.S vaccine versus placebo. Receptor source: a person aged 18 to 65 who received the Ad26.COV2.S COVID-19 vaccine or a placebo.

The sample holds one count of this clone. Different DNA sequences within this sample yield the same CDR3. The rearrangement links TRBV5-1 to TRBJ1-1, with 10 positions matching TRBD1. V lost 3 bases, J lost 1 base, and 3 bases stayed unmatched. Germline V gives CDR1 SGHRS, CDR2 YFSETQ. This CDR3 has 15 amino acids. The CDR3 nucleotides are TGCGCCAGCAGCTGGGGACAGGGGCCGAACACTGAAGCTTTCTTT. Protein: CASSWGQGPNTEAFF.

The CDR3 loop reads CAARGIAGSREQYF. CDR3 nucleotides: TGTGCCGCACGGGGGATTGCGGGATCTCGCGAGCAGTACTTC. V gene TRBV6-6 combines with J gene TRBJ2-7; maybe TRBD2 (6 bases). This CDR3 spans 14 amino acids. Between the trimmed V and J ends, which lost 11 bases and 6 bases, there was a span of 23 bases. Germline-derived CDR1 and CDR2 are MNHNY and SVGAGI (reference sequence).

This chain uses TRBV18 with TRBJ1-6; maybe TRBD1 (5 bases). The V gene's germline CDR1 is KGHSH and CDR2 LQKENI. V lost 5 bases and J lost 0, with 17 bases in between. The CDR3 loop spans 18 amino acids. CDR3 DNA: TGTGCCAGCTCAAGACTCCGGGACCTCGGCTCCTATAATTCACCCCTCCACTTT. It specifies CASSRLRDLGSYNSPLHF.

The chain has TRBV2 and TRBJ2-3; 12 nucleotides align to TRBD2. J lost 4 bases, V lost 6 bases, and 5 bases had no gene match. The CDR3 is 15 amino acids. Germline CDR1 SNHLY, CDR2 FYNNEI. The CDR3 bases are TGTGCCAGCAGCCCGACTAGCGGGGGACCAGATACGCAGTATTTT. Translated: CASSPTSGGPDTQYF.

This clone has only one observation. The rearrangement joins TRBV5-1 to TRBJ2-7; the match to TRBD1 covers 7 bases. This CDR3 spans 15 amino acids. Germline trimming cut 4 bases from V and 3 bases from J; bases unmatched to any gene: 10. Germline CDR1 reads SGHRS; CDR2 reads YFSETQ. CDR3 bases: TGCGCCAGCAGCGAATCCGGGACAGAGATCTACGAGCAGTACTTC. Encoded protein: CASSESGTEIYEQYF.

The chain couples TRBV3-1 (or the pseudogene TRBV3-2) to TRBJ2-7; TRBD2 aligns across 7 bases. Germline V gene data show CDR1 as LGHDT and CDR2 as YNNKEL (reference sequence). The ends lost 1 base at V and 2 bases at J; junction bases unmatched: 2. This CDR3 spans 14 amino acids. This chain's CDR3 is CASSQAGGPYEQYF. The CDR3, as DNA: TGTGCCAGCAGCCAAGCGGGGGGACCCTACGAGCAGTACTTC.

The V and J genes are TRBV9 and TRBJ2-1; 12 bases are a match to TRBD2. The J segment lost 7 bases and the V segment lost 3 bases, leaving 8 bases of the junction unmatched. Germline assignment: CDR1 SGDLS and CDR2 YYNGEE. There are 16 residues in the CDR3. CDR3 nucleotide sequence: TGTGCCAGCAGCGCGACTAGCGGGGGTTCCTTTAATGAGCAGTTCTTC. Translating gives CASSATSGGSFNEQFF.

This chain links TRBV7-2 with TRBJ2-3, with D tentatively TRBD1 (5 bases). V was trimmed by 5 bases and J by 0 bases, leaving 12 bases between them. The CDR3 totals 15 residues. Germline CDR1 is SGHTA and CDR2 is FQGNSA. CDR3 sequence: CASSLTVSSTDTQYF. The DNA for the CDR3 is TGTGCCAGCAGCCTGACAGTTTCTAGCACAGATACGCAGTATTTT.

This clone came up once. The V call is TRBV4-2, the J call TRBJ1-4; D perhaps matches TRBD1 (6 bases). The germline V gene has CDR1 LGHNA and CDR2 YNFKEQ. The CDR3 runs to 15 residues. Trimming shortened V by 2 bases and J by 4 bases, and 11 bases separated the two germline ends. CDR3 bases: TGTGCCAGCAGCCAATCACAGGGAGGTAATGAAAAACTGTTTTTT. This sequence encodes CASSQSQGGNEKLFF.

This clone appeared a few times. The chain links TRBV6-1 to TRBJ2-7, with D tentatively TRBD1 or TRBD2 (5 bases each). With 2 bases removed from V and 2 bases from J, the gap between germline ends came to 13 bases. The germline V gene encodes CDR1 MNHNS and CDR2 SASEGT. The CDR3 is 15 residues long. In nucleotides, the CDR3 is TGTGCCAGCAGTGAATGGGGGTCAGTGGCCTACGAGCAGTACTTC. Its protein product is CASSEWGSVAYEQYF.

This clone occurred once. The J gene is TRBJ2-2, the V gene TRBV5-6; D gene unclear. CDR1 and CDR2 (germline): SGHDT, YYEEEE. The CDR3 has 13 amino acids. The germline V and J ends were trimmed by 0 bases and 6 bases, with 6 bases remaining between them. The CDR3 coding sequence is TGTGCCAGCAGCTTGGAGCCCTCCGGGGAGCTGTTTTTT. It is translated as CASSLEPSGELFF.

The rearrangement links TRBV29-1 to TRBJ2-3, with D perhaps being TRBD1 or TRBD2 (5 bases each). Trimming stripped 0 bases from V and 4 bases from J, with 14 bases between. Germline-derived CDR1 and CDR2 are SQVTM and ANQGSEA. CDR3 size: 15 residues. CDR3 amino acids: CSVEDRMGEADTQYF. As DNA, the CDR3 is TGCAGCGTTGAAGATCGTATGGGGGAAGCAGATACGCAGTATTTT.

This clone has a handful of counts. The chain has TRBV9 and TRBJ1-2, with 8 bases identical to TRBD1. Per germline, CDR1 SGDLS and CDR2 YYNGEE. With 3 bases clipped from V and 8 bases from J, the junction kept 15 bases outside the gene matches. This CDR3 is 16 amino acids long. CDR3 in amino acids: CASSEPPTGAFTGYTF. CDR3 DNA sequence: TGTGCCAGCAGCGAGCCCCCGACAGGGGCTTTTACAGGCTACACCTTC.

This sequence joins TRBV5-6 and TRBJ1-6; D ambiguous. Trimming took off 2 bases at V and 13 bases at J, with 13 bases between the two ends. The CDR3 length is 13 residues. In germline, CDR1 is SGHDT, CDR2 YYEEEE. CDR3 sequence reads: CASSFPGLLPLHF. DNA of the CDR3: TGTGCCAGCAGCTTTCCGGGCCTTTTGCCCCTCCACTTT.

This chain joins TRBV7-9 and TRBJ1-6; D is ambiguous. The CDR3 is made up of 15 amino acids. Germline-derived CDR1 and CDR2 are SEHNR and FQNEAQ (reference sequence). Trimming pared 4 bases from V and 4 bases from J, leaving 11 bases between. CDR3 coding DNA: TGTGCCAGCAGCTCCTCCATCGGGTATAATTCACCCCTCCACTTT. It yields the protein CASSSSIGYNSPLHF.

The V call is TRBV6-1, the J call TRBJ2-1; possible D gene TRBD2, 7 bases. Trimming cost V 4 bases and J 5 bases, with 24 bases left between them. Per the germline V gene, CDR1 is MNHNS and CDR2 is SASEGT. The CDR3 has 18 residues. The CDR3 loop is CASSARRGVRGQDNEQFF. The DNA of the CDR3 is TGTGCCAGCAGTGCCCGCCGGGGTGTGCGGGGGCAAGACAATGAGCAGTTCTTC.

The chain recombines TRBV7-2 with TRBJ2-7; TRBD1 aligns across 8 bases. Germline V gene lookup returns CDR1 SGHTA and CDR2 FQGNSA. Unmatched junction bases numbered 9, after V lost 2 bases and J lost 6 bases. CDR3 size: 15 residues. CDR3 sequence reads: CASSLNPTGAGEQYF. CDR3 DNA: TGTGCCAGCAGCTTAAACCCGACAGGGGCTGGCGAGCAGTACTTC.

V gene TRBV19 combines with J gene TRBJ1-3, with D uncertain. Trimming took off 5 bases at V and 8 bases at J, with 10 bases between the two ends. This CDR3 has 12 amino acids. Germline CDR1 and CDR2: LNHDA and SQIVND (reference sequence). The CDR3 region has the DNA TGTGCCAGTAGTGGCACGCTTTACACCATATATTTT. Its protein product is CASSGTLYTIYF. The full variable domain, its missing parts supplied by reference TRBV19 and TRBJ1-3, is DGGITQSPKYLFRKEGQNVTLSCEQNLNHDAMYWYRQDPGQGLRLIYYSQIVNDFQKGDIAEGYSVSREKKESFPLTVTSAQKNPTAFYLCASSGTLYTIYFGEGSWLTVV.

This clone has only a few counts. The chain recombines TRBV30 with TRBJ2-7, with a tentative D call TRBD1 (7 bases). The germline gives CDR1 GTSNPN, CDR2 SVGIG (reference sequence). The CDR3 runs 12 residues. V shed 4 bases and J shed 6 bases, with 13 bases lying between them. Here the CDR3 reads CAWKEGAFEQYF. The CDR3 coding sequence is TGTGCCTGGAAGGAGGGGGCTTTCGAGCAGTACTTC.

The genes are TRBV7-2 and TRBJ2-5, with D possibly TRBD2 on 6 matching bases. CDR1 is SGHTA and CDR2 is FQGNSA in the germline V gene. The CDR3 consists of 14 residues. Trimming took off 3 bases at V and 2 bases at J, with 10 bases between the two ends. DNA of the CDR3: TGTGCCAGCAGCTTTGGGGGGACTCAAGAGACCCAGTACTTC. Translating gives CASSFGGTQETQYF. The full variable domain, its missing parts supplied by reference TRBV7-2 and TRBJ2-5, is GAGVSQSPSNKVTEKGKDVELRCDPISGHTALYWYRQSLGQGLEFLIYFQGNSAPDKSGLPSDRFSAERTGGSVSTLTIQRTQQEDSAVYLCASSFGGTQETQYFGPGTRLLVL.

As regards this clone: Different DNA sequences within this sample yield the same CDR3. This chain connects TRBV3-1 (or the pseudogene TRBV3-2) to TRBJ2-7, with D perhaps TRBD1 or TRBD2 (5 bases each). V lost 1 base and J lost 3, with 10 bases in between. Germline V CDR1 and CDR2: LGHDT, YNNKEL (reference sequence). The CDR3 loop spans 14 amino acids. DNA of the CDR3: TGTGCCAGCAGCCAAGGGCAGGGAGTCTACGAGCAGTACTTC. Residues: CASSQGQGVYEQYF.

The V and J genes are TRBV14 and TRBJ2-2; no definite D call. Trimming took off 1 base at V and 5 bases at J, with 8 bases between the two ends. The length of the CDR3 is 14 residues. Germline values: CDR1 SGHDN, CDR2 FVKESK. The CDR3 bases are TGTGCCAGCAGCCAAGTGCTAGATACCGGGGAGCTGTTTTTT. Translation gives CASSQVLDTGELFF.